This entry lists 19 T cell receptor beta chains sequenced from one sample in a study of blood T cell repertoires in COVID-19. Produced via immunoSEQ multiplex PCR; TCRdb's table is partial and in-frame only. The table records 150,000 to 200,000 clones, 70% to 90% of them present only once. Sequencing used peripheral blood. These TCRs come from a middle-aged man with active or convalescent COVID-19.

This clone has just one count. The V and J genes are TRBV6-1 and TRBJ1-6; no reliable D call. Germline CDR1 is MNHNS and CDR2 is SASEGT. Trimming removed 3 bases at V and 15 bases at J, with 27 bases between. CDR3 length equals 17 residues. The CDR3 loop is CASSEVIQSMVERGLHF. The CDR3 DNA follows: TGTGCCAGCAGTGAGGTCATCCAGTCCATGGTGGAGCGGGGCCTCCACTTT.

Comment on this clone: The identical CDR3 is also encoded by other nucleotide sequences in the sample. V is TRBV30 and J is TRBJ1-5; D ambiguous. V was pared by 0 bases and J by 0 bases, with 9 bases between. The CDR3 spans 15 residues. The germline CDR1 and CDR2 sequences are GTSNPN and SVGIG (reference sequence). The CDR3 reads CAWSVAGLSNQPQHF. CDR3 DNA: TGTGCCTGGAGTGTAGCAGGCCTTAGCAATCAGCCCCAGCATTTT. The entire variable domain, with the rest obtained from reference TRBV30 and TRBJ1-5, is as follows: SQTIHQWPATLVQPVGSPLSLECTVEGTSNPNLYWYRQAAGRGLQLLFYSVGIGQISSEVPQNLSASRPQDRQFILSSKKLLLSDSGFYLCAWSVAGLSNQPQHFGDGTRLSIL.

The chain combines TRBV18 with TRBJ1-3, with unresolved D. V lost 3 bases to trimming and J lost 2 bases, with 11 bases between them. This CDR3 spans 15 amino acids. Germline CDR1 is KGHSH and CDR2 is LQKENI. The CDR3 coding sequence is TGTGCCAGCTCACCCCGTACTGTCGCTGGAAACACCATATATTTT. It specifies CASSPRTVAGNTIYF.

The chain couples TRBV5-1 to TRBJ2-6; 7 bases are shared with TRBD1. After removal of 0 bases from V and 0 bases from J, the junction contained 6 bases not matched to a gene. This CDR3 has 18 amino acids. Germline values: CDR1 SGHRS, CDR2 YFSETQ. The DNA of the CDR3 is TGCGCCAGCAGCTTGGGGGGGACAGCACCCTCTGGGGCCAACGTCCTGACTTTC. As protein: CASSLGGTAPSGANVLTF.

V and J are TRBV7-2 and TRBJ2-7; TRBD2 might be the D (7 bases). The CDR3 is 16 residues long. Trimming cost V 3 bases and J 3 bases, with 18 bases left between them. Germline CDR1 reads SGHTA; CDR2 reads FQGNSA. The CDR3 DNA is TGTGCCAGCAGCTTTGCGCTTGTCGGGGGGCACTACGAGCAGTACTTC. This sequence encodes CASSFALVGGHYEQYF.

The chain carries TRBV18 and TRBJ1-2, with a weak D call TRBD1 (6 bases). Trimming took off 0 bases at V and 2 bases at J, with 10 bases between the two ends. The germline V gene encodes CDR1 KGHSH and CDR2 LQKENI. This CDR3 contains 15 residues. Written as DNA, the CDR3 is TGTGCCAGCTCACCACCCGGGACAAGAAACTATGGCTACACCTTC. Translating gives CASSPPGTRNYGYTF.

V gene TRBV6-5 combines with J gene TRBJ1-2; tentative D call: TRBD1 (5 bases). This CDR3 has 14 residues. V was shortened by 0 bases and J by 5 bases, with 10 bases between the two germline ends. CDR1 is MNHEY and CDR2 is SVGAGI in the germline V gene. For the CDR3, the DNA is TGTGCCAGCAGTTACTCGAAGGAGGGGTATGGCTACACCTTC. Amino acid sequence: CASSYSKEGYGYTF.

The chain couples TRBV7-9 to TRBJ2-7, with 8 bases identical to TRBD1. This CDR3 is 14 amino acids long. Trimming removed 5 bases from V and 2 bases from J; junction bases left unmatched: 5. Looked up from germline, CDR1 is SEHNR and CDR2 is FQNEAQ (reference sequence). In nucleotides, the CDR3 is TGTGCCAGCAGCGCGGACAGGGATACCTACGAGCAGTACTTC. Its protein product is CASSADRDTYEQYF.

V usage is TRBV15 and J usage is TRBJ2-5; maybe TRBD2 (5 bases). The CDR3 totals 15 residues. Trimming took 0 bases from V and 5 from J, leaving 13 bases between them. Germline-derived CDR1 and CDR2 are LNHNV and YYDKDF (reference sequence). CDR3 sequence (DNA): TGTGCCACCAGCAGAGATCCCGGGGTTGGGGAGACCCAGTACTTC. Its translation: CATSRDPGVGETQYF.

The J gene is TRBJ1-1, the V gene TRBV30, with no clear D. Trimming left V 3 bases short and J 6 bases short, with 11 bases between. The germline gives CDR1 GTSNPN, CDR2 SVGIG (reference sequence). This CDR3 comprises 12 residues. In DNA form, the CDR3 reads TGTGCCTGGAGATGGAGAAACGCTGAAGCTTTCTTT. This translates into CAWRWRNAEAFF. The full variable domain, in which reference TRBV30 and TRBJ1-1 provide the parts outside the CDR3, is SQTIHQWPATLVQPVGSPLSLECTVEGTSNPNLYWYRQAAGRGLQLLFYSVGIGQISSEVPQNLSASRPQDRQFILSSKKLLLSDSGFYLCAWRWRNAEAFFGQGTRLTVV.

The genes are TRBV6-6 and TRBJ2-1, with TRBD2 identical over 8 bases. CDR1 is MNHNY and CDR2 is SVGAGI in the germline V gene (reference sequence). The CDR3 runs to 14 residues. V gave up 5 bases and J gave up 8 bases; unmatched junction bases: 8. CDR3 in DNA: TGTGCCAGCAGTCGGGGACTAGGAGGGCATGAGCAGTTCTTC. Its protein is CASSRGLGGHEQFF.

This chain's CDR3 is CASSEAQITDTQYF. The DNA of the CDR3 is TGTGCCAGCAGTGAAGCGCAGATCACAGATACGCAGTATTTT. The chain employs TRBV2 and TRBJ2-3; D is unresolved. Trimming took 0 bases from V and 2 from J, leaving 6 bases between them. This CDR3 region has 14 residues. Per the germline V gene, CDR1 is SNHLY and CDR2 is FYNNEI.

The CDR3 here is CASSSQGNSFYGYTF. For the CDR3, the DNA is TGCGCCAGCAGCTCCCAGGGAAACTCGTTCTATGGCTACACCTTC. V usage is TRBV5-1 and J usage is TRBJ1-2; D may be TRBD1 (5 bases). The ends were cut back, 3 bases at V and 4 bases at J, with 16 bases in the middle. The CDR3 has 15 residues. CDR1 and CDR2 from the germline V gene are SGHRS and YFSETQ.

The genes are TRBV7-9 and TRBJ2-1; 9 bases fit TRBD1. Germline V gene sequence: CDR1 SEHNR, CDR2 FQNEAQ (reference sequence). The CDR3 loop spans 13 amino acids. V dropped 3 bases and J dropped 8; count of bases not matched to a gene: 2. The CDR3 nucleotides are TGTGCCAGCAGCTTCACAGGGGGCGATGAGCAGTTCTTC. Residues: CASSFTGGDEQFF.

The gene calls are TRBV9 and TRBJ2-5; 8 positions match TRBD1. After removal of 2 bases from V and 2 bases from J, the junction contained 11 bases not matched to a gene. CDR1 and CDR2 from the germline V gene are SGDLS and YYNGEE. The CDR3 spans 17 residues. The CDR3 sequence is CASSVTGGRGRQETQYF. The CDR3 nucleotides read TGTGCCAGCAGCGTCACAGGGGGGCGGGGCAGGCAAGAGACCCAGTACTTC.

This chain uses TRBV7-9 with TRBJ1-1; a weak D match, TRBD1 (6 bases). The V and J ends lost 5 bases and 2 bases respectively, with 15 bases between them. Germline CDR1 is SEHNR and CDR2 is FQNEAQ (reference sequence). The CDR3 runs to 15 residues. The DNA for the CDR3 is TGTGCCAGCAGCCATGATGGGACAAGTAACACTGAAGCTTTCTTT. It specifies CASSHDGTSNTEAFF.

The chain combines TRBV30 with TRBJ1-5, with TRBD1 as a possible D gene (5 bases). Germline CDR1 is GTSNPN and CDR2 is SVGIG (reference sequence). Trimming took off 2 bases at V and 2 bases at J, with 10 bases between the two ends. The CDR3 runs to 14 residues. CDR3 residues: CAWSKMTGNQPQHF. The CDR3 nucleotides are TGTGCCTGGAGTAAAATGACAGGCAATCAGCCCCAGCATTTT.

The rearrangement links TRBV7-9 to TRBJ2-1; TRBD2 matches at 11 bases. Trimming removed 5 bases from V and 4 bases from J; junction bases left unmatched: 4. The germline gives CDR1 SEHNR, CDR2 FQNEAQ (reference sequence). CDR3 length: 15 amino acids. CDR3 in amino acids: CASSVGTSGYNEQFF. The CDR3 DNA is TGTGCCAGCAGCGTCGGGACTAGCGGATACAATGAGCAGTTCTTC.

The sample holds one count of this clone. This chain's CDR3 is CASSLTSEGVAFF. In DNA, the CDR3 is TGTGCCAGCAGCTTAACGAGCGAAGGGGTGGCTTTCTTT. This chain links TRBV7-3 with TRBJ1-1; D might be TRBD1 (5 bases). Germline CDR1 and CDR2: SGHTA and FQGTGA. The CDR3 is made up of 13 amino acids. The V end was cut by 0 bases, the J end by 11 bases, with 13 bases between.